Below, 9 T cell receptor beta chains from the same sample are listed, as sequenced in a study of T cell responses to AZD1222 COVID-19 vaccine. Generated by immunoSEQ multiplex PCR, the TCRdb table keeps only in-frame clones and is missing some. The sample has about 39,000 clones, 88% seen once. Sequenced material: peripheral blood, taken 28 days after the second dose of the MenACWY control vaccine. These receptor sequences come from an adult who received the MenACWY meningococcal vaccine as a control.

The chain uses TRBV7-2 and TRBJ1-1; no clear D gene. V was clipped by 5 bases and J by 2 bases, with 18 bases between them. The germline CDR1 and CDR2 sequences are SGHTA and FQGNSA. The CDR3 runs to 16 residues. In DNA form, the CDR3 reads TGTGCCAGCAGCCCCACCCCGAGCGGGATTAACACTGAAGCTTTCTTT. Its protein is CASSPTPSGINTEAFF.

The J gene is TRBJ2-2, the V gene TRBV7-3; D is uncertain. CDR1 is SGHTA and CDR2 is FQGTGA in the germline V gene. The CDR3 length is 13 residues. With 5 bases removed from V and 8 bases from J, the gap between germline ends came to 12 bases. DNA for the CDR3: TGTGCCAGCAGCCTTCCGGCCACGGGGGAGCTGTTTTTT. Amino acids: CASSLPATGELFF.

J is TRBJ1-4 and V is TRBV11-2; TRBD1 agrees at 7 bases. Germline lookup yields CDR1 SGHAT and CDR2 FQNNGV. There are 15 residues in the CDR3. Trimming removed 4 bases from V and 4 bases from J; junction bases left unmatched: 6. The CDR3 nucleotides read TGTGCCAGCAGCTCCACGGACAGGCGTAATGAAAAACTGTTTTTT. Translating gives CASSSTDRRNEKLFF. Complete variable domain (other parts from reference TRBV11-2 and TRBJ1-4): EAGVAQSPRYKIIEKRQSVAFWCNPISGHATLYWYQQILGQGPKLLIQFQNNGVVDDSQLPKDRFSAERLKGVDSTLKIQPAKLEDSAVYLCASSSTDRRNEKLFFGSGTQLSVL.

The chain recombines TRBV10-1 with TRBJ2-7; TRBD2 might be the D (5 bases). Trimming took 1 base from V and 1 from J, leaving 8 bases between them. This CDR3 spans 14 amino acids. Germline loops: CDR1 WNHNN, CDR2 SYGVQD (reference sequence). The CDR3, as DNA: TGCGCCAGCAGTGAGTTCGGGGTTTCCTACGAGCAGTACTTC. Amino acids: CASSEFGVSYEQYF.

This chain uses TRBV9 with TRBJ1-1; 7 bases line up with TRBD1. Unmatched junction bases numbered 6, after V lost 4 bases and J lost 6 bases. CDR1 is SGDLS, CDR2 YYNGEE, per germline. CDR3 length: 13 residues. The DNA for the CDR3 is TGTGCCAGCAGCTCAGACAGGGCCTCTGAAGCTTTCTTT. Amino acid sequence: CASSSDRASEAFF.

This chain links TRBV18 with TRBJ2-7, with 7 nucleotides matching TRBD1. This CDR3 is 14 amino acids long. Per the germline V gene, CDR1 is KGHSH and CDR2 is LQKENI. V lost 8 bases to trimming and J lost 7 bases; unmatched junction nucleotides: 14. CDR3 nucleotide sequence: TGTGCCAGCACAGGGGACGCCTCCTCCAGGGAGCAGTACTTC. Translating it yields CASTGDASSREQYF.

The chain carries TRBV18 and TRBJ1-5; D is possibly TRBD1 (6 bases). CDR1 and CDR2 (germline): KGHSH, LQKENI. The V end was cut by 6 bases, the J end by 2 bases, with 14 bases between. The CDR3 length is 15 residues. The chain's CDR3 is CASSSQGLGNQPQHF. The CDR3, as DNA: TGTGCCAGCTCTTCGCAGGGGTTGGGCAATCAGCCCCAGCATTTT.

V gene TRBV9 combines with J gene TRBJ2-7, with unresolved D. Trimming removed 0 bases at V and 2 bases at J, with 9 bases between. The CDR3 is 14 residues long. In germline, CDR1 is SGDLS, CDR2 YYNGEE. CDR3 DNA: TGTGCCAGCAGCGTAGACGACATACCCTACGAGCAGTACTTC. Its protein product is CASSVDDIPYEQYF.

The chain has TRBV18 and TRBJ2-5, with 15 bases lining up with TRBD2. Germline assignment: CDR1 KGHSH and CDR2 LQKENI. The CDR3 loop spans 15 amino acids. V shed 5 bases and J 4 bases; nucleotides not matched to a gene: 2. The CDR3 coding sequence is TGTGCCAGCTCAACGGGACTAGCGGGAGGAGAGACCCAGTACTTC. It codes for CASSTGLAGGETQYF.